The present T cell receptor beta chain was sequenced within a study of blood T cell repertoires in COVID-19. Study as a whole: The United States, Italy and Spain were the sources of the acute and convalescent COVID-19 samples. In each case, the material was cDNA or gDNA derived from T cells, B-cell-depleted T cells, or PBMCs.

The V end was cut by 0 bases, the J end by 4 bases, with 12 bases between. CDR1 is LGHNA and CDR2 is YNFKEQ in the germline V gene. The CDR3 length is 15 residues. Per the original data handling: Reference gene primers were amplified, and this amplification served to estimate nucleated cell counts. Profiled with immunoSEQ multiplex PCR; TCRdb holds only in-frame clones, not every one. Clone size and V and J calls were adopted from that table, with D and trimming inferred from the DNA. The sample lists around 160,000 clones; about nine tenths were seen once. The TCR originated in a man in his 60s with active or convalescent COVID-19. The V and J genes are TRBV4-2 and TRBJ2-5; perhaps TRBD2 as D (7 bases). Sequenced sample: peripheral blood. Here the CDR3 reads CASSQEKGGAETQYF. The CDR3 DNA is TGTGCCAGCAGCCAAGAGAAGGGGGGGGCAGAGACCCAGTACTTC.